The table lists the clone carrying this TCR beta chain with a count of one. This sample was taken from a study of cytomegalovirus exposure and HLA in healthy donors. The trim removed 7 bases at V and 11 bases at J, leaving 6 bases unmatched. CDR1 is SNHLY, CDR2 FYNNEI, per germline. The CDR3 consists of 12 residues. The PCR employed 60 Vbeta primers together with 13 Jbeta primers. Here immunoSEQ multiplex PCR was the method, and the copy in TCRdb shows in-frame clones only, minus some. This sample yields roughly 180,000 clones, of which more than 65% are seen a single time; approximately 1.6% belongs to the top ten.

Sequenced material: PBMCs. The receptor's source is a male donor in good health and CMV-seronegative. The chain uses TRBV2 and TRBJ2-5; 11 bases are shared with TRBD1. The DNA of the CDR3 is TGTGCCAGCATTGGGACAGGGGGTTTTCAGTACTTC. Translation gives CASIGTGGFQYF.